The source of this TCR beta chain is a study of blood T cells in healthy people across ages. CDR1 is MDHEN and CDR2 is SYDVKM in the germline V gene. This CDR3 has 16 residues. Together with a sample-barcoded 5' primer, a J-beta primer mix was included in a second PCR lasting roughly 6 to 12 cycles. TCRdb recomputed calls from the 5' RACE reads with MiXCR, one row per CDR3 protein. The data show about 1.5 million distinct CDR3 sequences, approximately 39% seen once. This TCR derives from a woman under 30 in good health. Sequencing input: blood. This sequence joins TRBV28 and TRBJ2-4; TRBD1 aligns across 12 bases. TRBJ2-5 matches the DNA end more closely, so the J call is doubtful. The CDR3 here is CASSPGTGGILGTQYF. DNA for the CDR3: TGTGCCAGCAGTCCCGGGACAGGGGGCATTCTTGGGACCCAGTACTTC.